A single sample gave rise to the 16 T cell receptor beta chains below, sequenced in a study of T cells in Graves' hyperthyroidism and ophthalmopathy. Authors of the study amplified TCR beta CDR3 regions from RNA transcripts. The HTBI primer set drove a first-round RT-PCR of the TCR CDR3. TCRdb reprocessed the multiplex PCR reads via MiXCR and lists one record per CDR3 protein. The profile covers hundreds of thousands of distinct CDR3 sequences, with around 15% appearing a single time and around 3.5% taken by the ten largest. Input material: blood. The receptors were sampled from a woman in her thirties or forties with Graves' ophthalmopathy.

This chain joins TRBV18 and TRBJ2-1; 7 nucleotides agree with TRBD1. Germline CDR1 reads KGHSH; CDR2 reads LQKENI. Unmatched junction bases numbered 14, after V lost 5 bases and J lost 13 bases. The CDR3 covers 14 residues. The CDR3, as DNA: TGTGCCAGCTCAACCGGGACAGAGTTTTTATTACAGTTCTTC. Protein: CASSTGTEFLLQFF.

This clonotype showed up many times. The rearrangement uses TRBV28 and TRBJ1-2; D perhaps matches TRBD1 (5 bases). Germline V gene data show CDR1 as MDHEN and CDR2 as SYDVKM. The V gene lost 4 bases and the J gene lost 1 base, with 13 bases spanning the gap. The CDR3 length is 15 residues. The CDR3 reads CASSSHRDYNYGYTF. The CDR3 nucleotides read TGTGCCAGCAGTTCTCACCGGGACTATAACTATGGCTACACCTTC.

This clonotype was recorded at least ten times. The chain carries TRBV20-1 and TRBJ2-1; 8 bases are shared with TRBD2. Per the germline V gene, CDR1 is DFQATT and CDR2 is SNEGSKA (reference sequence). V gave up 6 bases and J gave up 6 bases; unmatched junction bases: 7. This CDR3 region has 13 residues. CDR3 sequence: CSAAGLVANEQFF. In nucleotides, the CDR3 is TGCAGTGCGGCGGGACTAGTTGCCAATGAGCAGTTCTTC.

This clonotype was recorded many times. The genes are TRBV3-1 and TRBJ1-1; the D is unclear. Trimming removed 0 bases at V and 0 bases at J, with 5 bases between. The germline CDR1 and CDR2 sequences are LGHDT and YNNKEL (reference sequence). This CDR3 spans 14 amino acids. The CDR3 DNA is TGTGCCAGCAGCCAAGACACTTTGAACACTGAAGCTTTCTTT. Translated, it gives CASSQDTLNTEAFF.

This clonotype was picked up a small number of times. The chain is built from TRBV14 and TRBJ1-2; D ambiguous. CDR1 is SGHDN, CDR2 FVKESK, per germline. Trimming took off 1 base at V and 5 bases at J, with 11 bases between the two ends. CDR3 length: 14 residues. The CDR3 DNA reads TGTGCCAGCAGCCAAGGGGCCGGTTGGTATGGCTACACCTTC. Protein sequence: CASSQGAGWYGYTF.

In this sample, this clonotype turned up many times. The genes are TRBV18 and TRBJ2-1; no firm D call. Germline V gene sequence: CDR1 KGHSH, CDR2 LQKENI. V gave up 1 base and J gave up 5 bases, with 6 bases separating them. There are 13 residues in the CDR3. The CDR3: CASSPLKDNEQFF. CDR3 nucleotide sequence: TGTGCCAGCTCACCACTCAAAGACAATGAGCAGTTCTTC.

This sequence joins TRBV6-1 and TRBJ1-5, with TRBD1 identical over 8 bases. CDR1 and CDR2 (germline): MNHNS, SASEGT. With 6 bases clipped from V and 0 bases from J, the junction kept 7 bases outside the gene matches. The CDR3 covers 16 residues. For the CDR3, the DNA is TGTGCCAGCAGGGGTTGGACAGGGTATAGCAATCAGCCCCAGCATTTT. It encodes CASRGWTGYSNQPQHF.

The chain combines TRBV6-5 with TRBJ2-7; D is possibly TRBD1 (5 bases). Between the trimmed V and J ends, which lost 0 bases and 7 bases, there was a span of 13 bases. CDR3 size: 14 residues. Germline assignment: CDR1 MNHEY and CDR2 SVGAGI. The CDR3 spells CASSYSRVTQEQYF. CDR3 DNA: TGTGCCAGCAGTTACTCCAGGGTGACCCAGGAGCAGTACTTC.

The V gene is TRBV6-2 or TRBV6-3, the J gene TRBJ1-5, with 9 positions matching TRBD1. The V segment lost 7 bases and the J segment 6 bases; nucleotides outside the gene matches: 22. Germline-derived CDR1 and CDR2 are MNHEY and SVGEGT. The CDR3 is 19 residues long. The CDR3 reads CASTLLGQGLLKVSQPQHF. In nucleotides, the CDR3 is TGTGCCAGCACCCTTCTGGGACAGGGACTACTAAAAGTCTCTCAGCCCCAGCATTTT.

Worth noting for this clonotype: This clone may be a read error of a much larger clone one base away. The V call is TRBV2, the J call TRBJ2-6; 8 bases map to TRBD2. Germline CDR1 and CDR2: SNHLY and FYNNEI. V shed 7 bases and J 4 bases; nucleotides not matched to a gene: 9. The CDR3 has 16 residues. Here the CDR3 DNA reads TGTGCCAGCAAGGTGCGGGGGGCTTCGGGGGCCAACGTCCTGACTTTC. It is translated as CASKVRGASGANVLTF.

This clonotype showed up just a few times. The chain carries TRBV12-3 or TRBV12-4 and TRBJ1-1; 8 positions match TRBD1. The CDR3 runs to 15 residues. V shed 7 bases and J 4 bases; nucleotides not matched to a gene: 11. The CDR3 nucleotides are TGTGCCAGCATGTTCTTACAGGGGGGAGCCACTGAAGCTTTCTTT. It translates to CASMFLQGGATEAFF.

This clonotype was detected ten times or more. The V gene is TRBV6-1, the J gene TRBJ2-7; D is unclear. This CDR3 contains 13 residues. Germline V gene sequence: CDR1 MNHNS, CDR2 SASEGT. Trimming pared 5 bases from V and 2 bases from J, leaving 10 bases between. CDR3 nucleotide sequence: TGTGCCAGCAGTCAAACACCGGCCTACGAGCAGTACTTC. Translating gives CASSQTPAYEQYF.

Notes on this clonotype: This may be a read error: a much more frequent sequence differs by one nucleotide. No conserved phenylalanine or tryptophan ends this CDR3, so it is likely a read error. This rearrangement joins TRBV29-1 to TRBJ2-7; TRBD1 is a possible D gene (6 bases). V shed 1 base and J shed 2 bases, with 12 bases lying between them. The CDR3 loop spans 14 amino acids. Looked up from germline, CDR1 is SQVTM and CDR2 is ANQGSEA. The CDR3 protein is CSVEAKGDTYEQYS. The CDR3 DNA is TGCAGCGTTGAAGCCAAGGGGGACACCTACGAGCAGTACTCC.

The table lists this clonotype with a few counts. The gene calls are TRBV20-1 and TRBJ2-2; TRBD2 aligns across 7 bases. J lost 5 bases, V lost 3 bases, and 6 bases had no gene match. This CDR3 has 14 amino acids. Per germline, CDR1 DFQATT and CDR2 SNEGSKA (reference sequence). CDR3 in amino acids: CSARPSGITGELFF. The DNA of the CDR3 is TGCAGTGCTAGGCCCAGCGGGATTACCGGGGAGCTGTTTTTT.

There are many counts of this clonotype. The J gene is TRBJ1-1, the V gene TRBV12-3 or TRBV12-4; D is perhaps TRBD1 (6 bases). Trimming took 9 bases from V and 3 from J, leaving 17 bases between them. The CDR3 is 14 amino acids. Written as DNA, the CDR3 is TGTGCCAGTAAACCCACAGGGCAGGACACTGAAGCTTTCTTT. It specifies CASKPTGQDTEAFF.

This clonotype was observed a handful of times. This chain connects TRBV4-1 to TRBJ1-1; D gene unclear. V shed 0 bases and J shed 11 bases, with 7 bases lying between them. There are 11 residues in the CDR3. CDR1 MGHRA and CDR2 YSYEKL come from the germline V gene. CDR3 coding DNA: TGCGCCAGCAGCCAAGACCTTGTGGCTTTCTTT. Translation gives CASSQDLVAFF.